This entry describes one TCR beta chain. This clonotype has ten or more counts. What antigen it recognizes has not been identified. Nothing much larger sits one base from this clone, and base qualities are not available. These data are taken from a study of T cell repertoires in cytomegalovirus infection (dated by TCRdb to between 2019 and 2020). The study in broad terms: Because public TCR beta signatures pointed to carriage of CMV infection together with the matching HLA type, the HLA type of each donor mattered for the analysis. The full study reports these points: The ex vivo response was dominated by HLA-C-restricted CMV-specific TCR beta clonotypes, and the single most frequent clonotype in two of eight donors was supplied by these HLA-C-restricted clonotypes. Cumulative frequency of public TCR beta family members discriminated carriers of CMV infection plus the relevant HLA type in this cohort and an independent 352-donor cohort.

Sequencing took place on an Illumina HiSeq 1500. Starting from the raw public reads, TCRdb applied fastp trimming at Q25, assembled clones with MiXCR and retained in-frame beta chains. Rows are combined by CDR3 protein, so each entry shows the most common genes and DNA. The sample includes 200,000 to 300,000 distinct CDR3 sequences, with approximately 8.3% observed a single time. The biggest ten clones account for over 12% of the sample. The CDR3 goes from the cysteine to the phenylalanine over 13 residues. The kept DNA is CDR3 alone, 39 bases in frame from the first base. V sheds 3 bases and J sheds 6 bases, leaving 11 bases between their ends. Reading the germline V gene gives CDR1 MDHEN and CDR2 SYDVKM.

The V and J segments used are TRBV28 and TRBJ1-1; the D gene remains uncertain. Material for sequencing was PBMCs. The receptor was isolated from a human donor in good health (CMV status not recorded). Some clones in this sample may be carry-over from other donors' samples. The CDR3 reads as follows: CASSFRHDSEAFF. In nucleotide form, the sequence is TGTGCCAGCAGTTTCAGACACGACTCTGAAGCTTTCTTT.